The sample holds a few counts of the clone carrying this TCR beta chain. The antigen is undetermined. The data belong to a study of CD8 T cells in ankylosing spondylitis. Study-level results: There was a TCR beta motif, made of several highly homologous variants, that appeared characteristic of ankylosing spondylitis blood. Reportedly, disease-linked clones are significantly enriched in ankylosing spondylitis patients' matched synovial fluid. In the blood and synovial fluid of reactive arthritis, some motif variants had been previously reported.

The CDR3 totals 12 residues. Trimming stripped 8 bases from V and 7 bases from J, with 12 bases between. CDR1 and CDR2 from the germline V gene are KGHSH and LQKENI. Library preparation for TCR beta used quantitative 5'-RACE with molecular barcodes. In TCRdb, the 5' RACE reads were re-called with MiXCR into one record per CDR3 protein. The table shows under 150,000 distinct CDR3 sequences, with roughly an eighth occurring only once. The chain couples TRBV18 to TRBJ2-1; D call uncertain. Sequencing input: blood, either unsorted or a sorted T cell fraction (not recorded which). The receptor was isolated from a female donor with ankylosing spondylitis or in good health (not recorded which). The CDR3, as DNA: TGTGCCAGCGCACTTTCTGAAAATGAGCAGTTCTTC. Amino acid sequence: CASALSENEQFF.